Each of the 20 T cell receptor beta chains below was sequenced from the same sample in a study of blood T cell repertoires in COVID-19. Repertoires were generated with immunoSEQ multiplex PCR, while TCRdb's copy carries only in-frame clones and drops some. The profile covers some 38,000 clones, with about nine tenths appearing a single time and around 20% taken by the ten largest. What was sequenced was peripheral blood. All receptors derive from a man aged 70-80 years with acute or convalescent COVID-19.

The sample holds a few counts of this clone. V gene TRBV6-2 or TRBV6-3 combines with J gene TRBJ2-7; 9 bases match TRBD2. V dropped 0 bases and J dropped 4; count of bases not matched to a gene: 7. Germline CDR1 and CDR2: MNHEY and SVGEGT. This CDR3 comprises 16 residues. The CDR3 protein is CASSYSSLAGTYEQYF. In nucleotides, the CDR3 is TGTGCCAGCAGTTACTCGAGTCTAGCGGGAACATACGAGCAGTACTTC.

The rearrangement joins TRBV21-1 to TRBJ2-1; the table's D call, TRBD2, was not checked against the DNA. TRBV21-1 is noted as a pseudogene. The CDR3 covers 15 residues. Here the CDR3 reads CASSTFSGTYNEQFF. The CDR3 DNA follows: TGTGCCAGCAGCACTTTTAGCGGGACCTACAATGAGCAGTTCTTC.

The rearrangement links TRBV6-6 to TRBJ2-7; 8 bases are shared with TRBD1. With 8 bases clipped from V and 2 bases from J, the junction kept 11 bases outside the gene matches. The CDR3 length is 15 residues. Germline V CDR1 and CDR2: MNHNY, SVGAGI (reference sequence). The CDR3 reads CASCARQGLPYEQYF. In DNA form, the CDR3 reads TGTGCCAGCTGCGCCCGACAGGGGCTTCCCTACGAGCAGTACTTC.

The chain employs TRBV5-1 and TRBJ2-4, with 11 positions matching TRBD2. This CDR3 comprises 21 residues. Germline lookup yields CDR1 SGHRS and CDR2 YFSETQ. With V trimmed by 2 bases and J by 3 bases, 19 bases remained unmatched. The CDR3 loop is CASSFNQRGTSGRYDKNIQYF. DNA for the CDR3: TGCGCCAGCAGCTTTAACCAACGGGGTACTAGCGGGAGATATGACAAAAACATTCAGTACTTC.

The chain combines TRBV24-1 with TRBJ2-1; 10 bases are shared with TRBD2. With 0 bases clipped from V and 5 bases from J, the junction kept 3 bases outside the gene matches. The CDR3 extends over 16 amino acids. CDR1 and CDR2 from the germline V gene are KGHDR and SFDVKD. The CDR3 protein is CATSDLATSGNNEQFF. CDR3 sequence (DNA): TGTGCCACCAGTGATTTGGCAACTAGCGGGAACAATGAGCAGTTCTTC.

V is TRBV6-2 or TRBV6-3 and J is TRBJ2-7; 8 bases agree with TRBD2. This CDR3 is 14 amino acids long. CDR1 MNHEY and CDR2 SVGEGT come from the germline V gene. With 6 bases clipped from V and 3 bases from J, the junction kept 7 bases outside the gene matches. The CDR3 sequence: CASSSLGGGYEQYF. In DNA form, the CDR3 reads TGTGCCAGCAGCTCCCTCGGGGGGGGCTACGAGCAGTACTTC.

The chain recombines TRBV5-1 with TRBJ2-1, with 11 nucleotides matching TRBD2. After removal of 1 base from V and 0 bases from J, the junction contained 0 bases not matched to a gene. The germline CDR1 and CDR2 sequences are SGHRS and YFSETQ. The CDR3 is 16 amino acids. The CDR3 reads CASSLTSGSSYNEQFF. CDR3 nucleotide sequence: TGCGCCAGCAGCTTGACTAGCGGGAGCTCCTACAATGAGCAGTTCTTC.

This chain connects TRBV5-6 to TRBJ1-6; 7 bases line up with TRBD1. The CDR3 spans 14 residues. Germline values: CDR1 SGHDT, CDR2 YYEEEE. V dropped 2 bases and J dropped 7; count of bases not matched to a gene: 3. CDR3 bases: TGTGCCAGCAGCTTACCAGGGGGAAATTCACCCCTCCACTTT. As protein: CASSLPGGNSPLHF.

The rearrangement uses TRBV7-2 and TRBJ2-7, with D possibly being TRBD1 (6 bases). This CDR3 has 16 amino acids. Trimming cost V 5 bases and J 1 base, with 18 bases left between them. The germline V gene encodes CDR1 SGHTA and CDR2 FQGNSA. The CDR3 reads CASSLDRWGRSYEQYF. CDR3 DNA: TGTGCCAGCAGCCTGGACAGATGGGGAAGGTCCTACGAGCAGTACTTC. The whole variable domain, remainder taken from reference TRBV7-2 and TRBJ2-7, is GAGVSQSPSNKVTEKGKDVELRCDPISGHTALYWYRQSLGQGLEFLIYFQGNSAPDKSGLPSDRFSAERTGGSVSTLTIQRTQQEDSAVYLCASSLDRWGRSYEQYFGPGTRLTVT.

This sequence joins TRBV11-2 and TRBJ2-7; D is uncertain. Between the trimmed V and J ends, which lost 1 base and 4 bases, there was a span of 14 bases. Germline values: CDR1 SGHAT, CDR2 FQNNGV. This CDR3 spans 15 amino acids. CDR3 bases: TGTGCCAGCAGCTTAGGGTTCCCTTCCAGGTACGAGCAGTACTTC. It encodes CASSLGFPSRYEQYF. Full variable domain (missing parts from reference TRBV11-2 and TRBJ2-7): EAGVAQSPRYKIIEKRQSVAFWCNPISGHATLYWYQQILGQGPKLLIQFQNNGVVDDSQLPKDRFSAERLKGVDSTLKIQPAKLEDSAVYLCASSLGFPSRYEQYFGPGTRLTVT.

The chain employs TRBV4-3 and TRBJ1-4, with 10 positions matching TRBD1. CDR1 is LGHNA and CDR2 is YSLEER in the germline V gene. The CDR3 runs 15 residues. V lost 4 bases and J lost 6; bases outside the gene matches: 5. CDR3 sequence (DNA): TGCGCCAGCAGCCGACAGGGGGCCGGGGATGAAAAACTGTTTTTT. Encoded protein: CASSRQGAGDEKLFF.

In nucleotides, the CDR3 is TGTGCCAGCAGCTTAGTGAGGGAGACCCAGTACTTC. Protein sequence: CASSLVRETQYF. The chain has TRBV7-9 and TRBJ2-5; D unresolved. The V gene's germline CDR1 is SEHNR and CDR2 FQNEAQ (reference sequence). V lost 1 base and J lost 5, with 5 bases in between. This CDR3 spans 12 amino acids.

The rearrangement uses TRBV27 and TRBJ2-5, with D possibly TRBD2 on 6 matching bases. Germline V gives CDR1 MNHEY, CDR2 SMNVEV (reference sequence). CDR3 length equals 15 residues. The V end lost 3 bases, the J end lost 2 bases, and 13 bases lay between the germline ends. The CDR3 nucleotides are TGTGCCAGCAGTTTTTTTGGGACTGCACAAGAGACCCAGTACTTC. Translating it yields CASSFFGTAQETQYF.

This chain joins TRBV10-2 and TRBJ1-6; D may be TRBD1 (6 bases). Germline lookup yields CDR1 WSHSY and CDR2 SAAADI. The CDR3 is made up of 13 amino acids. V shed 7 bases and J shed 10 bases, with 14 bases lying between them. CDR3 in amino acids: CASNPGAESPLHF. DNA for the CDR3: TGCGCCAGCAATCCAGGGGCAGAGTCACCCCTCCACTTT.

This chain uses TRBV3-1 (or the pseudogene TRBV3-2) with TRBJ1-4, with D possibly matching TRBD1 (5 bases). The CDR3 is 13 residues long. Germline loops: CDR1 LGHDT, CDR2 YNNKEL (reference sequence). V lost 0 bases and J lost 11, with 10 bases in between. The DNA for the CDR3 is TGTGCCAGCAGCCAAGACAGGGCAGGGAAACTGTTTTTT. It is translated as CASSQDRAGKLFF.

CDR3 in amino acids: CASSSETRTSGSSYEQYF. The CDR3 DNA is TGTGCCAGCAGCTCCGAAACTCGGACTAGCGGGAGCTCCTACGAGCAGTACTTC. The chain combines TRBV7-2 with TRBJ2-7, with 13 nucleotides matching TRBD2. J was trimmed by 0 bases and V by 4 bases; bases with no gene match: 9. This CDR3 comprises 18 residues. Germline lookup yields CDR1 SGHTA and CDR2 FQGNSA.

The rearrangement uses TRBV5-1 and TRBJ1-6, with D perhaps matching TRBD1 (6 bases). Germline V gene data show CDR1 as SGHRS and CDR2 as YFSETQ. Trimming cost V 1 base and J 9 bases, with 14 bases left between them. The CDR3 has 15 residues. The chain's CDR3 is CASSLTTGFGSPLHF. The CDR3 DNA is TGCGCCAGCAGCTTGACCACAGGGTTTGGTTCACCCCTCCACTTT.

This chain links TRBV4-3 with TRBJ1-2, with D maybe TRBD1 (5 bases). The CDR3 is 15 residues long. CDR1 and CDR2 from the germline V gene are LGHNA and YSLEER. The ends were cut back, 0 bases at V and 0 bases at J, with 8 bases in the middle. The CDR3 nucleotides are TGCGCCAGCAGCCAAGACAGGGTGACTAACTATGGCTACACCTTC. The encoded protein is CASSQDRVTNYGYTF.

This CDR3 reads CASSFSYGYTF. In nucleotides, the CDR3 is TGTGCCAGCAGTTTCTCCTATGGCTACACCTTC. This chain joins TRBV12-3 or TRBV12-4 and TRBJ1-2; D uncertain. V gave up 3 bases and J gave up 4 bases, with 3 bases separating them. The length of the CDR3 is 11 residues.

The chain uses TRBV7-2 and TRBJ1-1, with D perhaps TRBD1 (5 bases). V was cut by 1 base and J by 1 base, with 16 bases left in between. CDR3 length: 17 residues. CDR1 is SGHTA and CDR2 is FQGNSA in the germline V gene. The CDR3 coding sequence is TGTGCCAGCAGCTTAGTCGGGTGGGGGAGGGGGAACACTGAAGCTTTCTTT. Translated: CASSLVGWGRGNTEAFF.